The rows below give T cell receptor beta chains drawn from one sample of a study of T cell repertoires in cytomegalovirus infection. TCRdb passed the reads through MiXCR, listing each CDR3 protein once. The table lists hundreds of thousands of distinct CDR3 sequences, 30% to 40% of them singletons, with about an eighth in the top ten. Sequences were obtained from PBMCs. The receptors were sampled from a human donor in good health (CMV status not recorded). Some clones in this sample may be carry-over from other donors' samples. Each CDR3 is given with its conserved first and last residue. D genes are given only for firm matches. A row's size may be missing; if present it is once, few, many or a size class.

clone_size	v_call	j_call	d_call	cdr3_nt	cdr3_aa
NA	TRBV2	TRBJ1-5	NA	TGTGCCAGCAGTGAATACAGGGGCAATCAGCCCCAGCATTTT	CASSEYRGNQPQHF
few	TRBV5-6	TRBJ1-3	NA	TGTGCCAGCAGCTTGGAGGGGAGAAAGGACACCATATATTTT	CASSLEGRKDTIYF
once	TRBV6-6	TRBJ1-4	NA	TGTGCCAGCAGTTCGGTGGGGAAAGCTAATGAAAAACTGTTTTTT	CASSSVGKANEKLFF
NA	TRBV28	TRBJ1-5	NA	TGTGCCAGCAGTTTACCGGGGGCGAAGCAGCTCCAGCATTTT	CASSLPGAKQLQHF
NA	TRBV7-6	TRBJ2-7	TRBD1	TGTGCCAGCAGCTCAACTCGGGACAGTAGGGGCGAGCAGTACTTC	CASSSTRDSRGEQYF
many	TRBV2	TRBJ1-1	TRBD1	TGCGCCAGCAGGGGGACTGAAGCTTTCTTT	CASRGTEAFF
few	TRBV28	TRBJ1-2	TRBD1	TGTGCCAGCAGTCGGACAGGGAGGACCTATGGCTACACCTTC	CASSRTGRTYGYTF
many	TRBV6-1	TRBJ2-7	NA	TGTGCCAGCAGTACCCCCCTGACGGGGGCCTACGAGCAGTACTTC	CASSTPLTGAYEQYF
NA	TRBV30	TRBJ1-2	NA	TGTGCCTGGAGTGCCAGCTTCAAGGGCTATGGCTACACCTTC	CAWSASFKGYGYTF
NA	TRBV5-4	TRBJ1-6	NA	TGTGCCAGCAGCTTTATGGGGGGGCTCAGGTCACCCCTCCACTTT	CASSFMGGLRSPLHF
few	TRBV4-3	TRBJ2-2	TRBD1	TGCGCCAGCAGTCCGGGACAGGGGGACACCGGGGAGCTGTTTTTT	CASSPGQGDTGELFF
few	TRBV6-2/TRBV6-3	TRBJ1-2	TRBD1	TGTGCCAGTGAGATCGACAGGGGAACCAACTATGGCTACACCTTC	CASEIDRGTNYGYTF